These T cell receptor beta chains were read from a single sample in a study of OX40 agonist ivuxolimab in advanced cancers. Clones were read by immunoSEQ multiplex PCR, and TCRdb kept only the in-frame ones, dropping some. The data contain nearly 95,000 clones, 85% to 95% of them singletons. Source: CD4+ or CD8+ T cells sorted from blood, taken in a trial of the OX40 agonist ivuxolimab. The source of these receptors is an adult with an advanced solid tumor such as melanoma, head and neck, liver or kidney cancer. CDR3s include the opening cysteine and the closing phenylalanine or tryptophan. The order of the fields is V gene, clone size, J gene, D gene, CDR3 DNA, CDR3 protein. A D gene is named only where the DNA matches it firmly. Size is omitted from some rows. Given values are once, few, many or a class for expanded clones.

>TRBV28|.|TRBJ1-6|.
TGTGCCAGCAGTTTAAGTTCGGACACTTATAATTCACCCCTCCACTTT
CASSLSSDTYNSPLHF
>TRBV19|once|TRBJ2-4|.
TGTGCCAGTACCCAGACCGGGGGCCTCGTGGACATTCAGTACTTC
CASTQTGGLVDIQYF
>TRBV6-4|.|TRBJ2-7|TRBD2
TGTGCCAGCAGTCCGACTAGCGCGAGCTACGAGCAGTACTTC
CASSPTSASYEQYF
>TRBV4-3|.|TRBJ2-3|.
TGCGCCAGCAGCCATTCTCGGGGTGATACGCAGTATTTT
CASSHSRGDTQYF
>TRBV7-9|.|TRBJ1-4|TRBD1
TGTGCCAGCAGGGCCGGGACAGGGAACGAAAAACTGTTTTTT
CASRAGTGNEKLFF
>TRBV19|.|TRBJ2-7|TRBD2
TGTGCCAGTAGACGGGGGGGACGTAACTACGAGCAGTACTTC
CASRRGGRNYEQYF
>TRBV5-5|.|TRBJ1-6|.
TGTGCCAGCAGCCGCTCAGGGATTGTTAATTCACCCCTCCACTTT
CASSRSGIVNSPLHF
>TRBV27|.|TRBJ2-5|.
TGTGCCAGCAGTTTTCGAAGGGGGGGGGAGACCCAGTACTTC
CASSFRRGGETQYF
>TRBV7-6|.|TRBJ1-2|.
TGTGCCAGCAGCTTAGAGGGGGTCGGCTACACCTTC
CASSLEGVGYTF
>TRBV29-1|.|TRBJ1-3|.
TGCAGCGTTATGATATCCTCTGGAAACACCATATATTTT
CSVMISSGNTIYF
>TRBV7-9|.|TRBJ1-2|TRBD1
TGTGCCAGTACGTGGGACAGACTATCTAACTATGGCTACACCTTC
CASTWDRLSNYGYTF
>TRBV19|.|TRBJ2-1|.
TGTGCCAGTAGCCTTAGCGGCTTCTACAATGAGCAGTTCTTC
CASSLSGFYNEQFF
>TRBV27|.|TRBJ2-7|.
TGTGCCAGCAGTCTCGGGGTGGGCTACGAGCAGTACTTC
CASSLGVGYEQYF
>TRBV6-1|once|TRBJ1-5|.
TGTGCCAGCAGTGGTGATCAGCCCCAGCATTTT
CASSGDQPQHF
>TRBV5-6|.|TRBJ2-3|TRBD1
TGTGCCAGCAGCCCCGGGACAGGAGTAGCAGATACGCAGTATTTT
CASSPGTGVADTQYF
>TRBV6-1|.|TRBJ1-2|TRBD1
TGTGCCAGCAGTGGTCACGGGGGGACAGGGGGCGATGGCTACACCTTC
CASSGHGGTGGDGYTF
>TRBV5-4|.|TRBJ2-1|.
TGTGCCAGCAGCTTGGGTGTTAGCTATGAGCAGTTCTTC
CASSLGVSYEQFF
>TRBV5-6|.|TRBJ2-7|.
TGTGCCAGCAGCTTGGGGGTTTACGAGCAGTACTTC
CASSLGVYEQYF
>TRBV11-2|.|TRBJ1-1|.
TGTGCCAGCAGCCTCGGGGGGCTCGTGACTGAAGCTTTCTTT
CASSLGGLVTEAFF
>TRBV2|.|TRBJ1-5|TRBD1
TGTGCCAGTACCGGGACAGGGGGCAATCAGCCCCAGCATTTT
CASTGTGGNQPQHF
>TRBV2|.|TRBJ2-4|.
TGTGCCAGCAGCGTAGGGGCAAACAAAAACATTCAGTACTTC
CASSVGANKNIQYF
>TRBV6-6|.|TRBJ2-7|.
TGTGCCAGCAGTTACGCAGGACTATTGGGCGAGCAGTACTTC
CASSYAGLLGEQYF
>TRBV29-1|.|TRBJ1-2|.
TGCAGCGTTGCCAGCGTTTATGGCTACACCTTC
CSVASVYGYTF
>TRBV19|.|TRBJ2-3|.
TGTGCCACCACAAACTCGGAATTTAGGGGTGATACGCAGTATTTT
CATTNSEFRGDTQYF
>TRBV9|.|TRBJ2-1|.
TGTGCCAGCAGCGTAGGGGCAGGGTCTTACAATGAGCAGTTCTTC
CASSVGAGSYNEQFF
>TRBV6-5|.|TRBJ2-3|TRBD1
TGTGCCAGCAGTACAGGGGGTAGCACAGATACGCAGTATTTT
CASSTGGSTDTQYF
>TRBV4-1|.|TRBJ2-5|TRBD2
TGCGCCAGCAGCCAAGACTGGGGGGGTCTCCAAGAGACCCAGTACTTC
CASSQDWGGLQETQYF
>TRBV9|.|TRBJ2-3|.
TGTGCCAGCAGCGTAGTGAGCACAGATACGCAGTATTTT
CASSVVSTDTQYF
>TRBV7-3|.|TRBJ2-6|.
TGTGCCAGCAGCTTCCCTCAGGGAGGCTCTGGGGCCAACGTCCTGACTTTC
CASSFPQGGSGANVLTF
>TRBV19|.|TRBJ2-4|.
TGTGCCAGTATGGGCGGGCTGGTACCTTTTCAGTACTTC
CASMGGLVPFQYF
>TRBV19|once|TRBJ2-1|.
TGTGCCAGTAACGGGGGTGACCTTTACAATGAGCAGTTCTTC
CASNGGDLYNEQFF
>TRBV29-1|.|TRBJ2-7|.
TGCAGCCCCAGCTCGGCTCGGCCGCGGAGGTCCTACGAGCAGTACTTC
CSPSSARPRRSYEQYF
>TRBV6-5|few|TRBJ2-3|TRBD1
TGTGCCAGCAGTACACAGGGGGCGATCATAGATACGCAGTATTTT
CASSTQGAIIDTQYF
>TRBV6-5|.|TRBJ2-7|.
TGTGCCAGCATTGGACCTAGGGACGAGCAGTACTTC
CASIGPRDEQYF
>TRBV27|once|TRBJ2-3|.
TGTGCCAGCAGTTTATTTAGCACAGATACGCAGTATTTT
CASSLFSTDTQYF
>TRBV27|.|TRBJ2-2|TRBD1
TGTGCCAGCAGTTTACCCACAGGGGCGTACACCGGGGAGCTGTTTTTT
CASSLPTGAYTGELFF
>TRBV6-5|.|TRBJ2-3|TRBD2
TGTGCCACCCTAAGCGGGAGGAGACCAGATACGCAGTATTTT
CATLSGRRPDTQYF
>TRBV29-1|.|TRBJ2-3|.
TGCAGCGTTTGGGGGGCCGGCACAGATACGCAGTATTTT
CSVWGAGTDTQYF
>TRBV5-6|.|TRBJ2-7|TRBD1
TGTGCCAGCAGCCCCCTCGCCGGGACAGGGACCTACGAGCAGTACTTC
CASSPLAGTGTYEQYF
>TRBV15|.|TRBJ2-2|.
TGTGCCACTATTAGGGGGGGCGCAGGGACGAACACCGGGGAGCTGTTTTTT
CATIRGGAGTNTGELFF
>TRBV19|.|TRBJ1-1|TRBD1
TGTGCCAGTAGGAAGGGACAGGCGGCGAACACTGAAGCTTTCTTT
CASRKGQAANTEAFF
>TRBV7-2|.|TRBJ2-1|TRBD2
TGTGCCAGCAGCTTAGTTCCTAGCGGGGGGGCGAATGAGCAGTTCTTC
CASSLVPSGGANEQFF
>TRBV4-2|.|TRBJ1-1|.
TGTGCCAGCAGCGGACCGGCTGAAGCTTTCTTT
CASSGPAEAFF
>TRBV29-1|.|TRBJ1-1|.
TGCAGCGCTCTGACAGGCCCTAAAGCTTTCTTT
CSALTGPKAFF
>TRBV5-6|.|TRBJ2-5|.
TGTGCCAGCAGCGTAGGATTCGGACAAGAGACCCAGTACTTC
CASSVGFGQETQYF
>TRBV19|.|TRBJ2-2|TRBD2
TGTGCCAGTAGTATAGATATTCCTAGCGGGGCGGTCGGGGAGCTGTTTTTT
CASSIDIPSGAVGELFF
>TRBV19|.|TRBJ2-5|.
TGTGCCAGTAGTCCGGGAAGGGGTGGGGAGACCCAGTACTTC
CASSPGRGGETQYF
>TRBV30|.|TRBJ2-1|TRBD2
TGTGCCTGGAGTACCGGCCGGGGGGGTGACAATGAGCAGTTCTTC
CAWSTGRGGDNEQFF
>TRBV7-9|.|TRBJ2-7|.
TGTGCCAGCGGGCAGGGGCCCTACGAGCAGTACTTC
CASGQGPYEQYF
>TRBV9|.|TRBJ1-3|.
TGTGCCAGCAGGGGGGCTCACTCTGGAAACACCATATATTTT
CASRGAHSGNTIYF
>TRBV9|.|TRBJ1-2|.
TGTGCCAGCAGCGTCCGGCCCAACTATGGCTACACCTTC
CASSVRPNYGYTF
>TRBV19|.|TRBJ2-7|TRBD2
TGTGCCAGTAGTACCCGGACTAGCGGGAGCTACTTTAGGCCCTACGAGCAGTACTTC
CASSTRTSGSYFRPYEQYF
>TRBV9|.|TRBJ1-2|.
TGTGCCAGCAGCGTAGCTACTAAGAGGGGGGACTATGGCTACACCTTC
CASSVATKRGDYGYTF